Described below is a single T cell receptor (beta chain) sequence and its context. The protocol was immunoSEQ multiplex PCR, while the TCRdb copy is restricted to in-frame clones and leaves out a portion. Altogether 270,000 or so clones are present, approximately 80% being singletons, with the ten largest covering 2.5% to 3%. This sample is part of a study of blood T cell repertoires in COVID-19. V lost 8 bases, J lost 7 bases, and 20 bases lay in between. The germline gives CDR1 MNHEY, CDR2 SMNVEV (reference sequence). The length of the CDR3 is 14 residues. This receptor was identified in a woman aged 55 to 70 with active or convalescent COVID-19. V and J are TRBV27 and TRBJ1-1, with D hard to call. Sequencing was performed on peripheral blood. This CDR3 reads CASSGSLGRDEAFF. Written as DNA, the CDR3 is TGTGCCAGCTCTGGTAGTTTAGGGCGGGATGAAGCTTTCTTT.